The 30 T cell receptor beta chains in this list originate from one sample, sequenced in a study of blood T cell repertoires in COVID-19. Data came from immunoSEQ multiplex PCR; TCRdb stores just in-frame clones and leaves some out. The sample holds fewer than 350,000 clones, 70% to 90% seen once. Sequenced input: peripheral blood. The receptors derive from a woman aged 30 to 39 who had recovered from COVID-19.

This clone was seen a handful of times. The CDR3 DNA sequence: TGCAGCGTCCGGGGGATCGAAGAGACCCAGTACTTC. Protein: CSVRGIEETQYF. This sequence joins TRBV29-1 and TRBJ2-5; D possibly corresponds to TRBD2 (6 bases). The CDR3 is 12 amino acids. V lost 6 bases and J lost 3, with 11 bases in between. CDR1 and CDR2 (germline): SQVTM, ANQGSEA.

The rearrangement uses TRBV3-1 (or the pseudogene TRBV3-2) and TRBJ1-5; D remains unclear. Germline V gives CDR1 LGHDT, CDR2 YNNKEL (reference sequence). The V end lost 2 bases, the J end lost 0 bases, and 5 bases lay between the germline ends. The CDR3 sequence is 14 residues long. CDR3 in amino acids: CASSQSVSNQPQHF. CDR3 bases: TGTGCCAGCAGCCAATCAGTTAGCAATCAGCCCCAGCATTTT.

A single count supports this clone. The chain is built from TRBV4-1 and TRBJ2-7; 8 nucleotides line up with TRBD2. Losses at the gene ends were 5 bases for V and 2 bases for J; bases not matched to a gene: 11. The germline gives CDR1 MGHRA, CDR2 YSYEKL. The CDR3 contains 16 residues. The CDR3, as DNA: TGCGCCAGCAGCGAGACGATCCAAGCGGGGGCCTACGAGCAGTACTTC. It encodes CASSETIQAGAYEQYF.

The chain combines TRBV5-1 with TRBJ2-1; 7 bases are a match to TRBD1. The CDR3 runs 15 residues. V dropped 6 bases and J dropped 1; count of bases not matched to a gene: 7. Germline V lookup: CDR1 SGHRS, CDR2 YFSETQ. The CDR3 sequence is CASTSQTGSYNEQFF. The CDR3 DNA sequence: TGCGCCAGCACCTCTCAGACAGGGTCCTACAATGAGCAGTTCTTC.

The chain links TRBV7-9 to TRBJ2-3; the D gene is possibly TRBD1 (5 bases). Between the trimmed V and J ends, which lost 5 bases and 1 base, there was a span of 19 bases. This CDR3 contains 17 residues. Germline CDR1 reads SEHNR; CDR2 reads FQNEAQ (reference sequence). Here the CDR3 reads CASSTTRASVRTDTQYF. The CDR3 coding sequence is TGTGCCAGCAGCACAACCAGGGCGTCGGTTCGCACAGATACGCAGTATTTT.

This CDR3 reads CASSPGTSGAYNEQFF. The CDR3 region has the DNA TGCGCCAGCAGCCCCGGGACTAGCGGAGCCTACAATGAGCAGTTCTTC. The V gene is TRBV5-1, the J gene TRBJ2-1, with 11 bases aligning to TRBD2. This CDR3 region has 16 residues. CDR1 and CDR2 from the germline V gene are SGHRS and YFSETQ. Trimming cost V 4 bases and J 2 bases; bases outside gene matches: 5. Supplemented by reference TRBV5-1 and TRBJ2-1, the full variable domain reads KAGVTQTPRYLIKTRGQQVTLSCSPISGHRSVSWYQQTPGQGLQFLFEYFSETQRNKGNFPGRFSGRQFSNSRSEMNVSTLELGDSALYLCASSPGTSGAYNEQFFGPGTRLTVL.

The CDR3 DNA is TGTGCCAGCAGCCTGACAGGGGGCTGGACTGAAGCTTTCTTT. Translating it yields CASSLTGGWTEAFF. V is TRBV28 and J is TRBJ1-1, with TRBD1 matching 10 bases. The CDR3 length is 14 residues. CDR1 is MDHEN, CDR2 SYDVKM, per germline. After removal of 6 bases from V and 5 bases from J, the junction contained 6 bases not matched to a gene.

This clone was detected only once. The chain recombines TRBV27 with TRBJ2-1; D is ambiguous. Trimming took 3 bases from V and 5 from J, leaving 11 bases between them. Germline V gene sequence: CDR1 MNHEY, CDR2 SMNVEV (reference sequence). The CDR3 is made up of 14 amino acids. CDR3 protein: CASSLRTDHNEQFF. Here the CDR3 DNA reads TGTGCCAGCAGTTTGCGAACTGATCACAATGAGCAGTTCTTC.

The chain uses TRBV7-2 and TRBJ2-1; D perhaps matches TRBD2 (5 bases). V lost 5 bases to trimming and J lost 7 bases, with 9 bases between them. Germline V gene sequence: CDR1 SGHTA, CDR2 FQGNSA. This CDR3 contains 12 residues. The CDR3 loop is CASSPWTNEQFF. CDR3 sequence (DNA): TGTGCCAGCAGCCCCTGGACTAATGAGCAGTTCTTC.

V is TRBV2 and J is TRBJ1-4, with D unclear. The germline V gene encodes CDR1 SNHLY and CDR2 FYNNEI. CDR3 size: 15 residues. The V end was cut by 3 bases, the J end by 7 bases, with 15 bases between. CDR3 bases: TGTGCCAGCAGTGAGGGTGCCAGGAAGACTGAAAAACTGTTTTTT. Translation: CASSEGARKTEKLFF.

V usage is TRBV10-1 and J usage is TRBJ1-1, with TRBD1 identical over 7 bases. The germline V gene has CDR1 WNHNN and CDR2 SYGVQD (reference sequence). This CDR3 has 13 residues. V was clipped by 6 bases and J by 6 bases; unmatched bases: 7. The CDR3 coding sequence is TGCGCCAGCAGAGGGGGACAGTCCTCTGAAGCTTTCTTT. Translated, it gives CASRGGQSSEAFF.

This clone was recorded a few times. The CDR3 sequence is CASSETGYGYTF. The CDR3 DNA sequence: TGCGCCAGCAGTGAGACAGGTTATGGCTACACCTTC. This chain uses TRBV10-2 with TRBJ1-2; D possibly corresponds to TRBD1 (5 bases). There are 12 residues in the CDR3. Germline assignment: CDR1 WSHSY and CDR2 SAAADI. V lost 2 bases, J lost 5 bases, and 6 bases lay in between.

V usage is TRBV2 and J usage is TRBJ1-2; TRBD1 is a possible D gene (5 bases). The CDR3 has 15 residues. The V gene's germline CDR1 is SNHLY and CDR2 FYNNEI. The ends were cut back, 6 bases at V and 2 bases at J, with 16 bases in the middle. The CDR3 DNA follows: TGTGCCAGCAGCTGGGGGAGGATGGACAACTATGGCTACACCTTC. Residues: CASSWGRMDNYGYTF.

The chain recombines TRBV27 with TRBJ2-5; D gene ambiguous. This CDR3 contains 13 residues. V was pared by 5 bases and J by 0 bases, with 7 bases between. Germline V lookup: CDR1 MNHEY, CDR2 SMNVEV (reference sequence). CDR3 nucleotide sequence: TGTGCCAGCAGTGACATATACCAAGAGACCCAGTACTTC. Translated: CASSDIYQETQYF.

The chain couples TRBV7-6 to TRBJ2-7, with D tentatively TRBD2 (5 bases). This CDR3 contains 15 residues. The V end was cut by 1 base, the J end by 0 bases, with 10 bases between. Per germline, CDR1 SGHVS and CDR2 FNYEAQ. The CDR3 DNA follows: TGTGCCAGCAGCTTAGGGACTTCCAGCTCCTACGAGCAGTACTTC. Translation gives CASSLGTSSSYEQYF.

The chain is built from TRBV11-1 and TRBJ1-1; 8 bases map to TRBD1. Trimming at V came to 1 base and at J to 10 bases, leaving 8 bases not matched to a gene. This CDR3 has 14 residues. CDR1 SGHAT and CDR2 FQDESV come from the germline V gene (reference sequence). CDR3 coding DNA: TGTGCCAGCAGCTTAGACGGCAGGACAGGGAGAGCTTTCTTT. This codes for CASSLDGRTGRAFF.

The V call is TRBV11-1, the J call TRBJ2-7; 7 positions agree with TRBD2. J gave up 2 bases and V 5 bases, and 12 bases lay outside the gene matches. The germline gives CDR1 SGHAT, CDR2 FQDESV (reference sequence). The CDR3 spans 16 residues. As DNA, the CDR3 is TGTGCCAGCAGCCTAGTACTCCGCGGGAGTCCCTACGAGCAGTACTTC. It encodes CASSLVLRGSPYEQYF.

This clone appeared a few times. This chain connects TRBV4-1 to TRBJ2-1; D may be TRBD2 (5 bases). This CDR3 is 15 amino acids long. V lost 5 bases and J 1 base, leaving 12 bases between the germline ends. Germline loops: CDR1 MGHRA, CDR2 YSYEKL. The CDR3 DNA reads TGCGCCAGCAGCGCGGGCCTGTATTCCTACAATGAGCAGTTCTTC. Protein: CASSAGLYSYNEQFF.

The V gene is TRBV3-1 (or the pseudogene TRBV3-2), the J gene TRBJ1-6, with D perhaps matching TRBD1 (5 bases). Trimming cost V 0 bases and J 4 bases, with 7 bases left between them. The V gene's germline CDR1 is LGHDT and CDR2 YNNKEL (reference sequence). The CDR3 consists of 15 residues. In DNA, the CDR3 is TGTGCCAGCAGCCAAGAGGGGCGGTATAATTCACCCCTCCACTTT. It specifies CASSQEGRYNSPLHF.

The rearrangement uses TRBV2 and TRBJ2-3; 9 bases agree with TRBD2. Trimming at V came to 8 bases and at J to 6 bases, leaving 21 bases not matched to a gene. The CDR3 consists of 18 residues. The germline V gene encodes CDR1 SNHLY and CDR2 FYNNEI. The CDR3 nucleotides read TGTGCCAGCCCTCCCTCCCGGGGGCTAGCGGGATCAGGGGATACGCAGTATTTT. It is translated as CASPPSRGLAGSGDTQYF.

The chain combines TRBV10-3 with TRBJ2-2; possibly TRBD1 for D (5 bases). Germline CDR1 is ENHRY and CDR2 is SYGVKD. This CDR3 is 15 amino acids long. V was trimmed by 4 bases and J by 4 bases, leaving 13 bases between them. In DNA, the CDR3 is TGTGCCATCAGTGGACAGAAAAGTCCCACCGGGGAGCTGTTTTTT. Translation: CAISGQKSPTGELFF.

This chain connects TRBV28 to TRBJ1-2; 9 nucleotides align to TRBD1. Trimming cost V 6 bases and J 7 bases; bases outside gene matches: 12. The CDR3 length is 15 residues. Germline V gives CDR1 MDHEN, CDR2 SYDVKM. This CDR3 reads CASSHQQGAESGYTF. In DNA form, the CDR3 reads TGTGCCAGCAGCCACCAACAGGGGGCTGAGAGTGGCTACACCTTC.

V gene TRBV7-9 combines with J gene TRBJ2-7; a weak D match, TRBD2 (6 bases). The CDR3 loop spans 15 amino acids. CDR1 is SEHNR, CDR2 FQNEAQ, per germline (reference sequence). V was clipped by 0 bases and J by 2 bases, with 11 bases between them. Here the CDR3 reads CASSLATGGTYEQYF. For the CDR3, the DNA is TGTGCCAGCAGCTTAGCCACCGGGGGAACCTACGAGCAGTACTTC.

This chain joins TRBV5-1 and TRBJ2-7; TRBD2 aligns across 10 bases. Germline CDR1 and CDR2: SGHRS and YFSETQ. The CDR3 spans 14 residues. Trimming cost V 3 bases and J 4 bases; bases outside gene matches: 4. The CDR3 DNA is TGCGCCAGCAGCTGGACTAGCGGATTATACGAGCAGTACTTC. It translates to CASSWTSGLYEQYF.

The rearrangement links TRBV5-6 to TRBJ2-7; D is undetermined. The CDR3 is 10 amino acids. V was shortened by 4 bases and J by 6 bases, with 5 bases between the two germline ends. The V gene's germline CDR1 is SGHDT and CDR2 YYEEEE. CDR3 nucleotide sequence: TGTGCCAGCAGCGGAGTCGAGCAGTACTTC. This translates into CASSGVEQYF. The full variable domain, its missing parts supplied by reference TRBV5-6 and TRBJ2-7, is DAGVTQSPTHLIKTRGQQVTLRCSPKSGHDTVSWYQQALGQGPQFIFQYYEEEERQRGNFPDRFSGHQFPNYSSELNVNALLLGDSALYLCASSGVEQYFGPGTRLTVT.

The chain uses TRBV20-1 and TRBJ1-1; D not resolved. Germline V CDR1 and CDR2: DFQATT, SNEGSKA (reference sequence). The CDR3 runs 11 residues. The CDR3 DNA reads TGCAGCGAAAACACGGGGACTGAAGCTTTCTTT. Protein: CSENTGTEAFF.

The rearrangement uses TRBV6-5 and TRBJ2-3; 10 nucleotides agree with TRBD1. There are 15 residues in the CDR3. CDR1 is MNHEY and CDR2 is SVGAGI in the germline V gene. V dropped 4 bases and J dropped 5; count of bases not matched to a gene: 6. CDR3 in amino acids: CASSWGQGMGDTQYF. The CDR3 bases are TGTGCCAGCAGTTGGGGACAGGGGATGGGAGATACGCAGTATTTT.

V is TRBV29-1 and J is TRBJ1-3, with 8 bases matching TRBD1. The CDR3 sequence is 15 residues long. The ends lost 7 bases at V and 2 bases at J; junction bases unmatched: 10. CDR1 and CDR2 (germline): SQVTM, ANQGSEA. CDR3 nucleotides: TGCAGCGCCGCGACAGGGGATCCCGCTGGAAACACCATATATTTT. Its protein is CSAATGDPAGNTIYF.

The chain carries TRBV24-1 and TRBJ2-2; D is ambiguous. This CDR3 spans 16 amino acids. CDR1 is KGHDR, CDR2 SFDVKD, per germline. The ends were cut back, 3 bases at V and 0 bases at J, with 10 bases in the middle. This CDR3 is CATSDQIKPNTGELFF. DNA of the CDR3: TGTGCCACCAGTGATCAGATCAAACCGAACACCGGGGAGCTGTTTTTT.

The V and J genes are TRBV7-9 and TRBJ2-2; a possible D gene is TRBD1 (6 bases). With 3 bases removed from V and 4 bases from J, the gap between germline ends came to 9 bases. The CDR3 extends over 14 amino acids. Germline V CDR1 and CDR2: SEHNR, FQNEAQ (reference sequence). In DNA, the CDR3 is TGTGCCAGCAGCTTTGACAGGACCACCGGGGAGCTGTTTTTT. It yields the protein CASSFDRTTGELFF.